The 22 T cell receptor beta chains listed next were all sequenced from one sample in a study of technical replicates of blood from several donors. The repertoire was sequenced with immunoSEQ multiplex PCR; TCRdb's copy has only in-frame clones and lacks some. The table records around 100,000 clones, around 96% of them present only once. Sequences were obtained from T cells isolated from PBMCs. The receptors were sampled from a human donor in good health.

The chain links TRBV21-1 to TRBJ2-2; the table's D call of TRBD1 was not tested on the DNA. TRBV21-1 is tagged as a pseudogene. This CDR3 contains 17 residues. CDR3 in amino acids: CASTKDKSVRDTGELFF. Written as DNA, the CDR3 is TGTGCCAGCACCAAGGACAAAAGTGTGAGAGACACCGGGGAGCTGTTTTTT.

The CDR3 loop reads CASSLTGTGYEQYF. The CDR3 bases are TGTGCCAGCTCACTTACCGGGACAGGCTACGAGCAGTACTTC. This chain uses TRBV18 with TRBJ2-7; TRBD1 agrees at 8 bases. The V segment lost 4 bases and the J segment 3 bases; nucleotides outside the gene matches: 5. The CDR3 has 14 residues. Germline-derived CDR1 and CDR2 are KGHSH and LQKENI.

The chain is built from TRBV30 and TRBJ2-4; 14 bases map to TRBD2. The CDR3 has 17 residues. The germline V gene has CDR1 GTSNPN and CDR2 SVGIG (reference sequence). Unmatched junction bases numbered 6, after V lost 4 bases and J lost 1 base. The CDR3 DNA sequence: TGTGCCTGGACTGGACTAGCGGGAGGAGGGGCCAAAAACATTCAGTACTTC. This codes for CAWTGLAGGGAKNIQYF. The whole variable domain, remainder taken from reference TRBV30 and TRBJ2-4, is SQTIHQWPATLVQPVGSPLSLECTVEGTSNPNLYWYRQAAGRGLQLLFYSVGIGQISSEVPQNLSASRPQDRQFILSSKKLLLSDSGFYLCAWTGLAGGGAKNIQYFGAGTRLSVL.

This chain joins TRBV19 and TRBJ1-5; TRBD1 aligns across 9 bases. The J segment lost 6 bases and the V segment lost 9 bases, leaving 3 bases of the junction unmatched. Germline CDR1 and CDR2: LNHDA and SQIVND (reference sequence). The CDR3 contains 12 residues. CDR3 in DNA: TGTGCCAGCAGGACAGGGGTTCAGCCCCAGCATTTT. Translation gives CASRTGVQPQHF.

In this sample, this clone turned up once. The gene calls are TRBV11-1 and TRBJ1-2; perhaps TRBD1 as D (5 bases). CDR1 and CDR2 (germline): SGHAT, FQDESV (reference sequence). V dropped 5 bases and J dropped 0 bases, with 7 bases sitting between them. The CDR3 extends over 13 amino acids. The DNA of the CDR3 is TGTGCCAGCAGCCCCAGGGCTAACTATGGCTACACCTTC. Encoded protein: CASSPRANYGYTF.

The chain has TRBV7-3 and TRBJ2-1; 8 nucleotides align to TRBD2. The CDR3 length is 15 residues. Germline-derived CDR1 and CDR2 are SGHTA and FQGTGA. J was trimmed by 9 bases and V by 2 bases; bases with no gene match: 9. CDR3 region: CASSLGLAGIGEQFF. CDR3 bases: TGTGCCAGCAGCTTAGGGCTAGCGGGTATCGGTGAGCAGTTCTTC.

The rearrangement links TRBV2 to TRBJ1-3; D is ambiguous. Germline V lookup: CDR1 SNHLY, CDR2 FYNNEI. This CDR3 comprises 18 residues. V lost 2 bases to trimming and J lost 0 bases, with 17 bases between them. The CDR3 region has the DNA TGTGCCAGCAGTGAATATTTTACTAGGGCCGGCTCTGGAAACACCATATATTTT. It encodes CASSEYFTRAGSGNTIYF. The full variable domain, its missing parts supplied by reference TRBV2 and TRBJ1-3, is EPEVTQTPSHQVTQMGQEVILRCVPISNHLYFYWYRQILGQKVEFLVSFYNNEISEKSEIFDDQFSVERPDGSNFTLKIRSTKLEDSAMYFCASSEYFTRAGSGNTIYFGEGSWLTVV.

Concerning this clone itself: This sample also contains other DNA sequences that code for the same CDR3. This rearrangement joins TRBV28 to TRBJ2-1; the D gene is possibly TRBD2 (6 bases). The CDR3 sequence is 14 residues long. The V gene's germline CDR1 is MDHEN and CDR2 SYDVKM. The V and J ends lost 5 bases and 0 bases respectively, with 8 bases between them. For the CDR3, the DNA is TGTGCCAGCAGTCTACTAGCCTCCTACAATGAGCAGTTCTTC. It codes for CASSLLASYNEQFF. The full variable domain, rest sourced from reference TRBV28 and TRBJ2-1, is DVKVTQSSRYLVKRTGEKVFLECVQDMDHENMFWYRQDPGLGLRLIYFSYDVKMKEKGDIPEGYSVSREKKERFSLILESASTNQTSMYLCASSLLASYNEQFFGPGTRLTVL.

The CDR3 loop reads CASSVTGSFGQFF. CDR3 nucleotide sequence: TGTGCCAGCAGTGTGACAGGGAGTTTCGGGCAGTTCTTC. V is TRBV6-1 and J is TRBJ2-1, with 7 bases matching TRBD1. The V and J ends lost 4 bases and 12 bases, in that order; junction bases with no gene match: 9. The V gene's germline CDR1 is MNHNS and CDR2 SASEGT. The CDR3 sequence is 13 residues long.

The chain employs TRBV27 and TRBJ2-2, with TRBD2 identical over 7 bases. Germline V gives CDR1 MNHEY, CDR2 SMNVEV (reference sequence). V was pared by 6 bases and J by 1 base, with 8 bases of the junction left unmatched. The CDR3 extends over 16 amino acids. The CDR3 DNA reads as TGTGCCAGCAGAGTTATGTCTAGCGGGAACACCGGGGAGCTGTTTTTT. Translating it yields CASRVMSSGNTGELFF.

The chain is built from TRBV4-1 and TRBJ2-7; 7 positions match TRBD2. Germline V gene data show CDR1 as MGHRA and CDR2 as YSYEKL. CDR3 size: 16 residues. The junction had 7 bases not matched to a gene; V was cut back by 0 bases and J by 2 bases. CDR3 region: CASSQESRAGTYEQYF. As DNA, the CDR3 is TGCGCCAGCAGCCAAGAAAGCAGAGCGGGAACCTACGAGCAGTACTTC.

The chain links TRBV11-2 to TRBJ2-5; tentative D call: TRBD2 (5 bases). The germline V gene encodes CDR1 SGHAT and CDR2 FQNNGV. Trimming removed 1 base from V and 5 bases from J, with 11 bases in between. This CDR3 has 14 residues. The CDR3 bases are TGTGCCAGCAGCTTAGGAGGGTTGGCGGAGACCCAGTACTTC. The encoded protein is CASSLGGLAETQYF.

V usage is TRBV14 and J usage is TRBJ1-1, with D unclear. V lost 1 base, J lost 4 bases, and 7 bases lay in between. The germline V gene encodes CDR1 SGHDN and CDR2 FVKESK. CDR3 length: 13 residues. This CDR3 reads CASSQGVLTEAFF. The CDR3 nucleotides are TGTGCCAGCAGCCAAGGAGTTCTCACTGAAGCTTTCTTT.

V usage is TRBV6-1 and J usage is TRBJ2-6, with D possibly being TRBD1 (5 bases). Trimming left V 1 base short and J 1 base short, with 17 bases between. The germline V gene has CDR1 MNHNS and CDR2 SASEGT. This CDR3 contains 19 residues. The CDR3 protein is CASSEDRTPTLSGANVLTF. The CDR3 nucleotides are TGTGCCAGCAGTGAAGACAGGACCCCTACACTTTCTGGGGCCAACGTCCTGACTTTC.

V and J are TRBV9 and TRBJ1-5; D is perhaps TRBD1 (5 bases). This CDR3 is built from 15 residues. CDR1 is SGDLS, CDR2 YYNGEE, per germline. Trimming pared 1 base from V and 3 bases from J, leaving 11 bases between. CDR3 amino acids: CASSVLRGLNQPQHF. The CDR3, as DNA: TGTGCCAGCAGCGTATTGAGGGGACTCAATCAGCCCCAGCATTTT.

CDR3 amino acids: CASSTSTGVESFF. The CDR3 DNA sequence: TGTGCCAGCAGTACCTCGACAGGGGTGGAATCGTTCTTC. The V and J genes are TRBV27 and TRBJ2-1; 8 positions match TRBD1. The CDR3 consists of 13 residues. Trimming took 5 bases from V and 15 from J; bases not matched to a gene: 12. CDR1 is MNHEY and CDR2 is SMNVEV in the germline V gene (reference sequence).

The CDR3 sequence is CASSPSGEKLFF. In DNA form, the CDR3 reads TGTGCCAGTAGTCCCTCAGGGGAAAAACTGTTTTTT. V usage is TRBV19 and J usage is TRBJ1-4, with D perhaps TRBD1 (5 bases). The CDR3 consists of 12 residues. V was cut by 5 bases and J by 8 bases, with 9 bases left in between. CDR1 is LNHDA, CDR2 SQIVND, per germline (reference sequence). The whole variable domain, filled in from reference TRBV19 and TRBJ1-4, reads DGGITQSPKYLFRKEGQNVTLSCEQNLNHDAMYWYRQDPGQGLRLIYYSQIVNDFQKGDIAEGYSVSREKKESFPLTVTSAQKNPTAFYLCASSPSGEKLFFGSGTQLSVL.

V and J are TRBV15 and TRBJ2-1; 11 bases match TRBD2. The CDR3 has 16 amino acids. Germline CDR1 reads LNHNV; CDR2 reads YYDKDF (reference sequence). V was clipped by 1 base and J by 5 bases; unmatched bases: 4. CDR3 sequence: CATSRVGTSGHNEQFF. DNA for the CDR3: TGTGCCACCAGCAGAGTCGGGACTAGCGGCCACAATGAGCAGTTCTTC.

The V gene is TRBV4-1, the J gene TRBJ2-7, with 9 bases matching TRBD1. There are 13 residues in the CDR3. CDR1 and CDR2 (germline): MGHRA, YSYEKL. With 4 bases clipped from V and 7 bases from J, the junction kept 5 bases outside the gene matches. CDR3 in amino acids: CASSRTGGREQYF. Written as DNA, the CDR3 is TGCGCCAGCAGCCGAACAGGGGGCAGGGAGCAGTACTTC.

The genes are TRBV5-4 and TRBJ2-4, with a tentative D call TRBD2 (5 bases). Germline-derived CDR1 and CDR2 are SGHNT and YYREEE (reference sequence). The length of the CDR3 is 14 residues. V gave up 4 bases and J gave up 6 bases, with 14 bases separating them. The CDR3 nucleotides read TGTGCCAGCAGCCAAGAGGAGGTCAGAAACATTCAGTACTTC. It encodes CASSQEEVRNIQYF.

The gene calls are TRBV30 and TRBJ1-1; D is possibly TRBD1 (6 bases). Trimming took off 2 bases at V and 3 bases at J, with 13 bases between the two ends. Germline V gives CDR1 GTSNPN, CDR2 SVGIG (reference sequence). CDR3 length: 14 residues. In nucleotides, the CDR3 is TGTGCCTGGAGTAGGACCTACAGGGACACTGAAGCTTTCTTT. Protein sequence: CAWSRTYRDTEAFF. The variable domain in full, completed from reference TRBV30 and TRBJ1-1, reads SQTIHQWPATLVQPVGSPLSLECTVEGTSNPNLYWYRQAAGRGLQLLFYSVGIGQISSEVPQNLSASRPQDRQFILSSKKLLLSDSGFYLCAWSRTYRDTEAFFGQGTRLTVV.

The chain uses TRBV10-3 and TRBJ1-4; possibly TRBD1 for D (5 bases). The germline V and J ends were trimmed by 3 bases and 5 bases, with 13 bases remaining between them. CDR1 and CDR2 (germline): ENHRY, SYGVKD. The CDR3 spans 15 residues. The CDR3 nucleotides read TGTGCCATCAGTGATCCAGGGAAAGTGAATGAAAAACTGTTTTTT. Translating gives CAISDPGKVNEKLFF.